A single TCR beta chain is shown here with its context. Its antigen is as yet unknown. This specimen comes from a study of vaccination effects on CD4 cells after COVID-19. The CDR3 runs 14 residues. Trimming cost V 2 bases and J 2 bases, with 10 bases left between them. The germline V gene has CDR1 SGHDT and CDR2 YYEEEE. Before sequencing, viral peptide pools were used by the ViraFEST assay to expand antigen-specific CD4+ T cells. Subsequent to a culture period of 10 to 11 days, CD4+ T cells were isolated. Each person got two doses of an mRNA SARS-CoV-2 vaccine, BNT162b2 or mRNA-1273. Profiling relied on immunoSEQ multiplex PCR, and the TCRdb table lists in-frame clones only, not all of them. The top ten clones hold over 0.95% of a sample with under 85,000 clones, under 80% of them seen once.

The V gene is TRBV5-6, the J gene TRBJ2-5; D unclear. The material was CD4+ T cells from PBMCs cultured with HCoV-OC43 spike peptides, obtained after COVID-19 vaccination. The subset denotes: HCoV-OC43 spike overlapping peptide pool stimulation. This TCR was recovered from a human donor who received a COVID-19 vaccine. The CDR3 spells CASSFWQIQETQYF. The CDR3 bases are TGTGCCAGCAGCTTCTGGCAGATACAAGAGACCCAGTACTTC.